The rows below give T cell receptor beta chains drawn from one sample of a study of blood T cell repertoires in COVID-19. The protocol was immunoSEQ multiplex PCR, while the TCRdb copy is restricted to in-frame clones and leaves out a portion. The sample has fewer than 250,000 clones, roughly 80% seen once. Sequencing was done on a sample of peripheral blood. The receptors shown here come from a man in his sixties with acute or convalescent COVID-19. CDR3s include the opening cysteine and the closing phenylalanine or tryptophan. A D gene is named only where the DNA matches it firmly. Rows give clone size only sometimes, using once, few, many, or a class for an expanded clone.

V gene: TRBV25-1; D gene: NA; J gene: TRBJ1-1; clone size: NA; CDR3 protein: CASSEPGGGNTEAFF; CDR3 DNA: TGTGCCAGCAGTGAACCGGGCGGGGGAAACACTGAAGCTTTCTTT
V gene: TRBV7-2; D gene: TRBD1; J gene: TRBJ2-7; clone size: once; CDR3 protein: CASSLGGTGAYEQYF; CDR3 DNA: TGTGCCAGCAGCTTAGGGGGGACAGGGGCCTACGAGCAGTACTTC
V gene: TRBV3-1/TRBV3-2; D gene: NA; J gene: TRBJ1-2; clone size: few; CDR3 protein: CASSLGLGDYGYTF; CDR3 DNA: TGTGCCAGCAGCCTGGGACTCGGCGACTATGGCTACACCTTC
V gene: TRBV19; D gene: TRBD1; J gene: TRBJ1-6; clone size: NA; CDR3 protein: CATNLVGGTGDSPLHF; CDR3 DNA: TGTGCCACCAATCTCGTAGGTGGGACAGGGGATTCACCCCTCCACTTT
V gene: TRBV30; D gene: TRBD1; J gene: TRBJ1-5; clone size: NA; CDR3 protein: CASHTRQGNQDQPQHF; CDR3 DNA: TGTGCCTCCCACACACGACAGGGGAATCAAGATCAGCCCCAGCATTTT
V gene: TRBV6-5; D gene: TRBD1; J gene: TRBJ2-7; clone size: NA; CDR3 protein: CASRTGGSYEQYF; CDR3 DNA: TGTGCCAGCCGGACAGGGGGCAGCTACGAGCAGTACTTC
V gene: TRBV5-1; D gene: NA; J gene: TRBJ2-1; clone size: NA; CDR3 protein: CASSFRQNNEQFF; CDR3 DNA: TGCGCCAGCAGCTTCAGACAGAACAATGAGCAGTTCTTC
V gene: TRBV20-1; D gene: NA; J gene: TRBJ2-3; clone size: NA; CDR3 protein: CSASGLGASTDTQYF; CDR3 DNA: TGCAGTGCTAGTGGGTTAGGGGCCAGCACAGATACGCAGTATTTT
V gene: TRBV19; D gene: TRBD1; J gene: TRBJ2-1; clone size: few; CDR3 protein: CASSIEDRSRNEQFF; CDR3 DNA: TGTGCCAGTAGTATAGAGGACAGGAGTCGTAATGAGCAGTTCTTC
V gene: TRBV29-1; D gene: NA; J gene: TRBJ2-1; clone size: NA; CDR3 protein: CSVEDPYRSGTSGINEQFF; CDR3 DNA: TGCAGCGTTGAAGATCCGTATAGATCGGGGACTTCCGGAATAAATGAGCAGTTCTTC
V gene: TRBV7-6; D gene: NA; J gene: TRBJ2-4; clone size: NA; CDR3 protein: CASSLEGFAGGDIQYF; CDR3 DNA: TGTGCCAGCAGCTTAGAAGGGTTCGCGGGTGGGGACATTCAGTACTTC
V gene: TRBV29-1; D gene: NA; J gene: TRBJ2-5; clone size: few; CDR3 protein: CSVEPSRNQETQYF; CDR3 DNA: TGCAGCGTTGAACCCAGCAGGAACCAAGAGACCCAGTACTTC
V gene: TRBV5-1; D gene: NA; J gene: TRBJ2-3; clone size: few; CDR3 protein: CASTDPRKRGDTQYF; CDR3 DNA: TGCGCCAGCACTGACCCTCGGAAACGGGGGGATACGCAGTATTTT
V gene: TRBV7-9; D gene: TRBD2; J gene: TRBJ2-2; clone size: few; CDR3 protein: CASSFPGLAAGELFF; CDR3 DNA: TGTGCCAGCAGCTTTCCGGGACTAGCGGCCGGGGAGCTGTTTTTT
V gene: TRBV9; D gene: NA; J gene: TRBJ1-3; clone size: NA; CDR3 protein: CASSVDQGGNTIYF; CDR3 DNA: TGTGCCAGCAGCGTAGATCAGGGTGGAAACACCATATATTTT
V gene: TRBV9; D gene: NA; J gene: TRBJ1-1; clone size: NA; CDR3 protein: CASSAQLNTEAFF; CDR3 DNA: TGTGCCAGCAGCGCACAATTGAACACTGAAGCTTTCTTT
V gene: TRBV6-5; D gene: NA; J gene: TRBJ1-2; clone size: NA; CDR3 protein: CASSYSGRGGCTF; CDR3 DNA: TGTGCCAGCAGTTACTCTGGCCGGGGAGGCTGCACCTTC
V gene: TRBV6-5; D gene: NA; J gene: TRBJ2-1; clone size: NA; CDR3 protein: CASSETQREEQFF; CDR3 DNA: TGTGCCAGCAGCGAGACGCAGCGCGAAGAGCAGTTCTTC
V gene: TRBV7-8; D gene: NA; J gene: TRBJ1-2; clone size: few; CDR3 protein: CASTPKTEQVYGYTF; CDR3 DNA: TGTGCCAGCACCCCAAAAACAGAGCAGGTCTATGGCTACACCTTC
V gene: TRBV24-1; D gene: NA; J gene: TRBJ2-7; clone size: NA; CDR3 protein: CATSDLGGAVSSYEQYF; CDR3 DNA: TGTGCCACCAGTGATTTGGGAGGGGCTGTAAGCTCCTACGAGCAGTACTTC
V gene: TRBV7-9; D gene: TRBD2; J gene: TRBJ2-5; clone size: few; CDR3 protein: CASSLRATSGPGTQETQYF; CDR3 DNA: TGTGCCAGCAGCTTAAGGGCGACTAGCGGGCCCGGCACCCAAGAGACCCAGTACTTC
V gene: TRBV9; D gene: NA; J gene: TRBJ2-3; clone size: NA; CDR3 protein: CASSVAGSTDTQYF; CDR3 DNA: TGTGCCAGCAGCGTAGCGGGTAGCACAGATACGCAGTATTTT
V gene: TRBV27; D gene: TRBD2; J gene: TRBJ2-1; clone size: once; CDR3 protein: CASSLQGLAGVGNEQFF; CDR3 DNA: TGTGCCAGCAGTTTACAGGGACTAGCGGGAGTGGGGAATGAGCAGTTCTTC
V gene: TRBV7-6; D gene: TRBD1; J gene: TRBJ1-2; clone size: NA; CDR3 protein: CASSIGTGTNYGYTF; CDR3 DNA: TGTGCCAGCAGCATCGGGACAGGGACTAACTATGGCTACACCTTC
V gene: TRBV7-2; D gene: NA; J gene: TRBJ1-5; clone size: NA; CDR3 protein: CASSLDRDQPQHF; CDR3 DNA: TGTGCCAGCAGCTTAGATCGAGATCAGCCCCAGCATTTT
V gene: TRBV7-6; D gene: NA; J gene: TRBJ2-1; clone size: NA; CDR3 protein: CASSHRSIPLPEQFF; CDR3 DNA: TGTGCCAGCAGCCACCGTAGTATACCCCTACCCGAGCAGTTCTTC
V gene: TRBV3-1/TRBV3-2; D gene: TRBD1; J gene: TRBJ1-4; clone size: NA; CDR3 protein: CASSRDRGPTRHANEKLFF; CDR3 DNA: TGTGCCAGCAGCCGGGACAGGGGCCCCACACGCCACGCCAATGAAAAACTGTTTTTT
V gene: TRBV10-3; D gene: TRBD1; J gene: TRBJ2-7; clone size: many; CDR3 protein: CAITEDRGLGEQYF; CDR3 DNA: TGTGCCATCACTGAGGACAGGGGGCTGGGGGAGCAGTACTTC
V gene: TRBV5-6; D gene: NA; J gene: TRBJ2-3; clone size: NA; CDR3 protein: CASSLRGFLFTDTQYF; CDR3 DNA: TGTGCCAGCAGCTTGAGGGGGTTTCTCTTCACAGATACGCAGTATTTT
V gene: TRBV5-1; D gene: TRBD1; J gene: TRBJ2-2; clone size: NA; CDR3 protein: CASSGQGNTGELFF; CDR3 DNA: TGCGCCAGCTCCGGACAGGGAAACACCGGGGAGCTGTTTTTT
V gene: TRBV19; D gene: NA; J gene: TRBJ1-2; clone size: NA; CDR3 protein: CASSPRGSYGYTF; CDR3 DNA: TGTGCCAGTAGTCCCCGAGGGTCTTATGGCTACACCTTC
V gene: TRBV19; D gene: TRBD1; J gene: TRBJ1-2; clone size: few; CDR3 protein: CASSTGYQGAGGYTF; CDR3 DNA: TGTGCCAGTAGTACAGGGTACCAGGGGGCAGGTGGCTACACCTTC
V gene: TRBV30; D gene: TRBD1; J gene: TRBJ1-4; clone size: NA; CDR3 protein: CAWRGTGGKLFF; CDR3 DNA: TGTGCCTGGAGAGGGACAGGGGGAAAACTGTTTTTT
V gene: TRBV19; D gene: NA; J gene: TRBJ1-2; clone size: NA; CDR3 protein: CASSEKNYGYTF; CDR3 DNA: TGTGCCAGTAGTGAGAAGAACTATGGCTACACCTTC
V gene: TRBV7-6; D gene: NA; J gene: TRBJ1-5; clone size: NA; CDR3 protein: CASSKTGGGQPQHF; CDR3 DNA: TGTGCCAGCAGCAAGACCGGAGGAGGTCAGCCCCAGCATTTT
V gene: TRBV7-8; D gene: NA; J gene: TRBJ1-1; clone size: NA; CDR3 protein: CASSLVGIEAFF; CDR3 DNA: TGTGCCAGCAGCTTAGTCGGGATTGAAGCTTTCTTT
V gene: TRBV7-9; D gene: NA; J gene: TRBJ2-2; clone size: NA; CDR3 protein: CASSLALSRPGELFF; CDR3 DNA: TGTGCCAGCAGCTTAGCGCTTTCTAGGCCCGGGGAGCTGTTTTTT
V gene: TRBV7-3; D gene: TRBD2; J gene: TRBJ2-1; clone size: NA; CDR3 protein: CASSRGTSSYNEQFF; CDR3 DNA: TGTGCCAGCTCACGGGGGACTAGCTCCTACAATGAGCAGTTCTTC
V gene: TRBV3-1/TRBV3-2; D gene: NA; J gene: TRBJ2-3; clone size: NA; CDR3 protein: CASSPGNPTDTQYF; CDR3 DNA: TGTGCCAGCAGCCCCGGGAATCCCACAGATACGCAGTATTTT
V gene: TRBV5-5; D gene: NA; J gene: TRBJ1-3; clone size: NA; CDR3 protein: CASSLEGVGNTIYF; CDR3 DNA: TGTGCCAGCAGCTTGGAAGGGGTTGGAAACACCATATATTTT
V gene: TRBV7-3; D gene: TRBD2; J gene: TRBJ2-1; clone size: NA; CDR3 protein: CASSSRTSIEQFF; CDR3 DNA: TGTGCCAGCAGCTCTCGGACTAGTATTGAGCAGTTCTTC